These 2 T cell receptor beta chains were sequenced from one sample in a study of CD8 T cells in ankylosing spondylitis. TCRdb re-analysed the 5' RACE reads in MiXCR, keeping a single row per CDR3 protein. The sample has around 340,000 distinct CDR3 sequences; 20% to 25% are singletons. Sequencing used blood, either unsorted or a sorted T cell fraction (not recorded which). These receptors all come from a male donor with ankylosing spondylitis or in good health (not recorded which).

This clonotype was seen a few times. This CDR3 reads CASSRNYNEQFF. CDR3 nucleotides: TGCGCCAGCAGCCGCAATTACAATGAGCAGTTCTTC. J is TRBJ2-1 and V is TRBV5-1, with no clear D. Looked up from germline, CDR1 is SGHRS and CDR2 is YFSETQ. The CDR3 has 12 amino acids. Deletions cut 4 bases from V and 4 bases from J, with 6 bases between. Based on the CDR3 plus reference TRBV5-1 and TRBJ2-1, the full variable domain is KAGVTQTPRYLIKTRGQQVTLSCSPISGHRSVSWYQQTPGQGLQFLFEYFSETQRNKGNFPGRFSGRQFSNSRSEMNVSTLELGDSALYLCASSRNYNEQFFGPGTRLTVL.

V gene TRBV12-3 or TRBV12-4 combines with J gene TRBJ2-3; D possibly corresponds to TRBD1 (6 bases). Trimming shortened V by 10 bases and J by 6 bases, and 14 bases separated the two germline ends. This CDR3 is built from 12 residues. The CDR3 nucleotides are TGTGCCATCAGGGGTCTCGCTGATACGCAGTATTTT. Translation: CAIRGLADTQYF.